The sequence of this T cell receptor beta chain was determined in a study of T cells expressing NK-cell markers. Whole-study context: Seven HCMV-seropositive donors and one seronegative donor made up the eight sequenced donors. Study-wide findings and caveats: CD8+ T cells in six donors included dominant NKG2C+ clonotypes at about 1.0-7.5%.

Germline V CDR1 and CDR2: LNHNV, YYDKDF (reference sequence). The CDR3 sequence is 12 residues long. Comments on this clonotype: Its antigen is undetermined.

Each CDR3 protein gets one entry in TCRdb, which reprocessed the 5' RACE reads and gives no DNA. The table lists around 180,000 distinct CDR3 sequences. The chain has TRBV15 and TRBJ2-3. Sequenced material: blood T cells: a sorted CD56 or NKG2C T cell subset, CD4+ or CD8+ T cells, or bulk PBMC T cells (not recorded which). This clonotype originated in a man aged 18-75 years in good health. The CDR3: CATSRESDTQYF.